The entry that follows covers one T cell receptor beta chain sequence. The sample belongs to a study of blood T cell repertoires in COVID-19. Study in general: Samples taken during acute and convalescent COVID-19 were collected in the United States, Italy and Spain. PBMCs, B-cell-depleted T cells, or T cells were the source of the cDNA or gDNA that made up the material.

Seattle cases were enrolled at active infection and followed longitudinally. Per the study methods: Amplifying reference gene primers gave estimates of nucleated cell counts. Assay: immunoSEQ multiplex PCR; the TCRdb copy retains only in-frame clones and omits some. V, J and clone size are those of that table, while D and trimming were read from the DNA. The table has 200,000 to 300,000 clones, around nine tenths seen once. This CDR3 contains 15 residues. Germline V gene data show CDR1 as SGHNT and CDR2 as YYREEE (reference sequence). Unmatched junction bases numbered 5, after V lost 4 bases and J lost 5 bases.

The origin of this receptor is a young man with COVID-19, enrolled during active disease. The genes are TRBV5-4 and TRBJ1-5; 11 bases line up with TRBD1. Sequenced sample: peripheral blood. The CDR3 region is CASSLDRGRDQPQHF. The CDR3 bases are TGTGCCAGCAGCCTGGACAGGGGGCGGGATCAGCCCCAGCATTTT.